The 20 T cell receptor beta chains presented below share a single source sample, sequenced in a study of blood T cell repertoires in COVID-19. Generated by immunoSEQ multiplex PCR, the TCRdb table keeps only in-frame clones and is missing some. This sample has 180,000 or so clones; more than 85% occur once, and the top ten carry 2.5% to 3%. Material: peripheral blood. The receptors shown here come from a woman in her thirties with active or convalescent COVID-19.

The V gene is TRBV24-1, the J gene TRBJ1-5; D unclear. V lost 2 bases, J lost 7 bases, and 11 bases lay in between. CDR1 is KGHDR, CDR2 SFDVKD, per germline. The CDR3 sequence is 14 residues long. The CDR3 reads CATSDSGGEQPQHF. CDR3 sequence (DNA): TGTGCCACCAGTGATTCAGGTGGCGAACAGCCCCAGCATTTT.

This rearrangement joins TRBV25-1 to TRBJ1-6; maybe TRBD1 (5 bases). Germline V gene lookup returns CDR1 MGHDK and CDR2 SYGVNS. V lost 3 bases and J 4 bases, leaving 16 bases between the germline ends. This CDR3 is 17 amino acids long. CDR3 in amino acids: CASSDAGRGPYNSPLHF. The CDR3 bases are TGTGCCAGCAGTGACGCAGGGAGGGGTCCATATAATTCACCCCTCCACTTT. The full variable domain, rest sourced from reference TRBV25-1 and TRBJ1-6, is EADIYQTPRYLVIGTGKKITLECSQTMGHDKMYWYQQDPGMELHLIHYSYGVNSTEKGDLSSESTVSRIRTEHFPLTLESARPSHTSQYLCASSDAGRGPYNSPLHFGNGTRLTVT.

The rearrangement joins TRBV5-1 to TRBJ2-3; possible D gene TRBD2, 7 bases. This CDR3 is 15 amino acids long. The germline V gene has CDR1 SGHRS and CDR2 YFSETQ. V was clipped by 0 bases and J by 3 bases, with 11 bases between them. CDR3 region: CASSLVGGRTDTQYF. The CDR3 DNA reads TGCGCCAGCAGCTTGGTGGGGGGGCGAACAGATACGCAGTATTTT.

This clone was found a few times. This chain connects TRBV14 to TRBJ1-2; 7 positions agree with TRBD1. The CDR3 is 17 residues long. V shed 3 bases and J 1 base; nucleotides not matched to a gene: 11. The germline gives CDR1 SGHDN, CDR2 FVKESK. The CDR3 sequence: CASSQAGTAPINYGYTF. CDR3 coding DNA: TGTGCCAGCAGCCAGGCCGGGACAGCCCCTATTAACTATGGCTACACCTTC.

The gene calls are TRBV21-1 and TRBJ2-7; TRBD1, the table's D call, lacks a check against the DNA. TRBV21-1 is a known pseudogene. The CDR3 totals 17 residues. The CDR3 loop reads CASSKAATGPRLYEQYF. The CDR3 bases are TGTGCCAGCAGCAAAGCGGCGACAGGGCCCAGACTCTACGAGCAGTACTTC.

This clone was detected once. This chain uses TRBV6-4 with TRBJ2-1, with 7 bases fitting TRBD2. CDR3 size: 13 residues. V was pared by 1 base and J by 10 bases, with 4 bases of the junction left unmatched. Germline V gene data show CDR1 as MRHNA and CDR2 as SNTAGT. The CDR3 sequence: CASSDWGGGEQFF. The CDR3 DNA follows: TGTGCCAGCAGTGACTGGGGCGGGGGAGAGCAGTTCTTC.

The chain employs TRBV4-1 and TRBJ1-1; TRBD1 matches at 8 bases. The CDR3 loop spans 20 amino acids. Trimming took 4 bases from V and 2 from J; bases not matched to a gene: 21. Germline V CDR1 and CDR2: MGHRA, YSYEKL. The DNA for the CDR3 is TGCGCCAGCAGCCCTAACTCTCCCCGGACAGGGTATTTGGGCAACACTGAAGCTTTCTTT. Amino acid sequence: CASSPNSPRTGYLGNTEAFF.

This CDR3 reads CASSQGTGIYEQYF. DNA for the CDR3: TGTGCCAGTAGTCAAGGGACAGGGATCTACGAGCAGTACTTC. The rearrangement links TRBV19 to TRBJ2-7; 9 bases align to TRBD1. This CDR3 is 14 amino acids long. The germline gives CDR1 LNHDA, CDR2 SQIVND (reference sequence). J gave up 3 bases and V 5 bases, and 5 bases lay outside the gene matches.

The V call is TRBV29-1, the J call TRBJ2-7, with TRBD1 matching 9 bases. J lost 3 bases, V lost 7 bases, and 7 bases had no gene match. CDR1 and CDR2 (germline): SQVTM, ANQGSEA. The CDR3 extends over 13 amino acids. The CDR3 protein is CSATGTGHYEQYF. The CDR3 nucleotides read TGCAGCGCTACCGGGACAGGGCACTACGAGCAGTACTTC.

As DNA, the CDR3 is TGTGCCAGCAAGAGAAACGAGGGCTACACCTTC. As protein: CASKRNEGYTF. V is TRBV6-5 and J is TRBJ1-2; the D is unclear. V was cut by 7 bases and J by 8 bases, with 11 bases left in between. The germline V gene encodes CDR1 MNHEY and CDR2 SVGAGI. This CDR3 spans 11 amino acids.

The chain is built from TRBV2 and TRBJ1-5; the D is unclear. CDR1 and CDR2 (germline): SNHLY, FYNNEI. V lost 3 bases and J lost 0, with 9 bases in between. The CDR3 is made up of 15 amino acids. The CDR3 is CASSERRSSNQPQHF. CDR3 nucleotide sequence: TGTGCCAGCAGTGAGAGGAGAAGTAGCAATCAGCCCCAGCATTTT. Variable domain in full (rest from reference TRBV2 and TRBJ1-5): EPEVTQTPSHQVTQMGQEVILRCVPISNHLYFYWYRQILGQKVEFLVSFYNNEISEKSEIFDDQFSVERPDGSNFTLKIRSTKLEDSAMYFCASSERRSSNQPQHFGDGTRLSIL.

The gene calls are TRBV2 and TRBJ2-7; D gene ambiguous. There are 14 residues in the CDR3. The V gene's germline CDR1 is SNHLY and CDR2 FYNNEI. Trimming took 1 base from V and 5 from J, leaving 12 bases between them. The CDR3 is CASSEGAYTHEQYF. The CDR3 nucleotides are TGTGCCAGCAGTGAAGGGGCCTATACACACGAGCAGTACTTC.

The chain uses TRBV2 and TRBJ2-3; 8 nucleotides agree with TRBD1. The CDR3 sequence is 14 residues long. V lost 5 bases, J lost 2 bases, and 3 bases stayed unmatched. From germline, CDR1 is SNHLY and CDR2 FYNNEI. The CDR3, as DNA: TGTGCCAGCAGTTCGACAGGGGCCACAGATACGCAGTATTTT. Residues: CASSSTGATDTQYF.

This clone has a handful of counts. The CDR3 coding sequence is TGTGCCAGCAGCTTAGACAGGAACTACGAGCAGTACTTC. Amino acid sequence: CASSLDRNYEQYF. V usage is TRBV11-2 and J usage is TRBJ2-7; D ambiguous. Per germline, CDR1 SGHAT and CDR2 FQNNGV. V was pared by 0 bases and J by 3 bases, with 6 bases between. This CDR3 contains 13 residues.

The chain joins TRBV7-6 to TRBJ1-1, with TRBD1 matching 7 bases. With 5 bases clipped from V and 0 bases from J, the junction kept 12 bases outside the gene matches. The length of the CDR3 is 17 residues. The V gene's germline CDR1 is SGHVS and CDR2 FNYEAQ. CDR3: CASSPQLGQDMNTEAFF. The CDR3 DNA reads TGTGCCAGCAGCCCTCAACTTGGACAGGACATGAACACTGAAGCTTTCTTT.

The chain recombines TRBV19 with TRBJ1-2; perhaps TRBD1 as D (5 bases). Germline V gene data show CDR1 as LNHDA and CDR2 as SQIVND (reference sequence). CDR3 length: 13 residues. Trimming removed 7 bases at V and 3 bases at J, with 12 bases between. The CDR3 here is CASNGARHYGYTF. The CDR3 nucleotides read TGTGCCAGTAATGGGGCGCGGCACTATGGCTACACCTTC.

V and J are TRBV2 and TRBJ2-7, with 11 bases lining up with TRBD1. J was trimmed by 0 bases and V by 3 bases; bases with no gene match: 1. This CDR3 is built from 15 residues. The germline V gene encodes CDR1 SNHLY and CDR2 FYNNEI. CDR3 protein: CASSDGTGGSYEQYF. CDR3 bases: TGTGCCAGCAGTGATGGGACAGGGGGCTCCTACGAGCAGTACTTC.

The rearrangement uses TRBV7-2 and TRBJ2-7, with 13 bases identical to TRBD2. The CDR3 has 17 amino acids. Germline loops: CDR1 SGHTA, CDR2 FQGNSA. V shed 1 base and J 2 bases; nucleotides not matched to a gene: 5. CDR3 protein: CASSLGGTSGTPYEQYF. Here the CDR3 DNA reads TGTGCCAGCAGCTTAGGGGGGACTAGCGGGACCCCCTACGAGCAGTACTTC. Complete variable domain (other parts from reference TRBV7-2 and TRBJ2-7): GAGVSQSPSNKVTEKGKDVELRCDPISGHTALYWYRQSLGQGLEFLIYFQGNSAPDKSGLPSDRFSAERTGGSVSTLTIQRTQQEDSAVYLCASSLGGTSGTPYEQYFGPGTRLTVT.

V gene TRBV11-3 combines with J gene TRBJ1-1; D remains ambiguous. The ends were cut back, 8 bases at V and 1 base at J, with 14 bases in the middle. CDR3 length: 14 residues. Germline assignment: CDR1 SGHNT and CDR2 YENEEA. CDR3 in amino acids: CASRLTTANTEAFF. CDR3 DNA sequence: TGTGCCAGCCGCCTGACAACAGCGAACACTGAAGCTTTCTTT.

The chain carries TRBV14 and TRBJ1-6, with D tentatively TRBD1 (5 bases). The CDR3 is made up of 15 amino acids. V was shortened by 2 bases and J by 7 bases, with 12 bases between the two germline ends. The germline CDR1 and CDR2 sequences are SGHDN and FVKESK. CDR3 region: CASSQTRGVNSPLHF. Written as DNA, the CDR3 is TGTGCCAGCAGCCAAACCCGGGGGGTCAATTCACCCCTCCACTTT.